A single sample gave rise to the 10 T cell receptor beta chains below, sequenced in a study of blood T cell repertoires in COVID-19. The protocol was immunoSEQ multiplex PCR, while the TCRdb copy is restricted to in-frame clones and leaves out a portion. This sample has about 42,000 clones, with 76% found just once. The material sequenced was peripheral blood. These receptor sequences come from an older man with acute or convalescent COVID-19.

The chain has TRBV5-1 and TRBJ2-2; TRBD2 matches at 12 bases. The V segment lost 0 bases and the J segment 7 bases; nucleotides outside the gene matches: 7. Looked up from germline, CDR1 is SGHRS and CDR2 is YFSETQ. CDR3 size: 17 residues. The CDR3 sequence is CASSLVLAGGPLGELFF. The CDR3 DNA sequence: TGCGCCAGCAGCTTGGTTCTAGCGGGAGGGCCCCTCGGGGAGCTGTTTTTT.

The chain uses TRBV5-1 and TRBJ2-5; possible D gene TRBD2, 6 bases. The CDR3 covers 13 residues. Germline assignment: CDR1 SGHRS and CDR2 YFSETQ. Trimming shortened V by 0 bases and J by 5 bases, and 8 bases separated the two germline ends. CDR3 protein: CASSLVAGETQYF. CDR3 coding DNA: TGCGCCAGCAGCTTGGTGGCGGGGGAGACCCAGTACTTC.

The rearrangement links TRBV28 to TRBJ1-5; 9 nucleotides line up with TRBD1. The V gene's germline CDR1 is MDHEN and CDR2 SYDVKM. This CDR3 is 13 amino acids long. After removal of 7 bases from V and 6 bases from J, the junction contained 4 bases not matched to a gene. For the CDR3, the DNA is TGTGCCAGCAACAGGGGGCAGCTTCAGCCCCAGCATTTT. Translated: CASNRGQLQPQHF. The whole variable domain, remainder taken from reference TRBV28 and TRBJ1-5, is DVKVTQSSRYLVKRTGEKVFLECVQDMDHENMFWYRQDPGLGLRLIYFSYDVKMKEKGDIPEGYSVSREKKERFSLILESASTNQTSMYLCASNRGQLQPQHFGDGTRLSIL.

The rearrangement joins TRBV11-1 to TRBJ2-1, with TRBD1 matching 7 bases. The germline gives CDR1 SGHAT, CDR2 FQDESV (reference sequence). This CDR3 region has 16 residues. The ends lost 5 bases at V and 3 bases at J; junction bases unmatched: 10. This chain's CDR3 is CASSLRTGTVYNEQFF. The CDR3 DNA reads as TGTGCCAGCAGCCTCAGAACCGGGACAGTCTACAATGAGCAGTTCTTC.

CDR3 DNA: TGTGCCAGCAGTGAGGACAGCACCAGAAACATTCAGTACTTC. Translated: CASSEDSTRNIQYF. The chain recombines TRBV6-1 with TRBJ2-4, with D maybe TRBD1 (6 bases). Germline V gene sequence: CDR1 MNHNS, CDR2 SASEGT. V was shortened by 3 bases and J by 6 bases, with 12 bases between the two germline ends. CDR3 length equals 14 residues.

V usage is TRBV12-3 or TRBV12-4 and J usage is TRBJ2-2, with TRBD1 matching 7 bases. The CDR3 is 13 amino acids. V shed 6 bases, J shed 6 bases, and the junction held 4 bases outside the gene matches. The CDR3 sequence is CASRTTGPGELFF. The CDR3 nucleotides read TGTGCCAGCAGGACGACAGGGCCCGGGGAGCTGTTTTTT.

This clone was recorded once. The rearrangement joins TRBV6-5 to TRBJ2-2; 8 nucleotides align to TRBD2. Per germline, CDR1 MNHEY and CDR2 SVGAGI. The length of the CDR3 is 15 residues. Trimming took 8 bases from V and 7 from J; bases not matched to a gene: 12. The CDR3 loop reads CASRGPGGLNGELFF. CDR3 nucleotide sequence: TGTGCCAGCCGGGGACCGGGAGGGTTGAACGGGGAGCTGTTTTTT.

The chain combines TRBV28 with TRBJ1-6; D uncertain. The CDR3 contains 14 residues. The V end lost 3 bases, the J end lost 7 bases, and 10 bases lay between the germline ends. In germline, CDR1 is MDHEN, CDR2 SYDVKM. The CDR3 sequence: CASSLEQLNSPLHF. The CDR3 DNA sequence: TGTGCCAGCAGTTTGGAACAGCTAAATTCACCCCTCCACTTT. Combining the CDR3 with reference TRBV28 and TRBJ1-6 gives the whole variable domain DVKVTQSSRYLVKRTGEKVFLECVQDMDHENMFWYRQDPGLGLRLIYFSYDVKMKEKGDIPEGYSVSREKKERFSLILESASTNQTSMYLCASSLEQLNSPLHFGNGTRLTVT.

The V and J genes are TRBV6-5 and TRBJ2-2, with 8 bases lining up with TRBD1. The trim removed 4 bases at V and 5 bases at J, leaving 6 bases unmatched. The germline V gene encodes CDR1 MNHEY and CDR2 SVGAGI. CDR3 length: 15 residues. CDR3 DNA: TGTGCCAGCAGTTCCTCGCAGGGGGCTACCGGGGAGCTGTTTTTT. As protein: CASSSSQGATGELFF.

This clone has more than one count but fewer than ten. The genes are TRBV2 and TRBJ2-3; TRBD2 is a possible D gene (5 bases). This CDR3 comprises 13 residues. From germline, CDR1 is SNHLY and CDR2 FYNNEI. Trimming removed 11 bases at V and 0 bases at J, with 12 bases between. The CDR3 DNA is TGTGCCGACGCCCCGGGAAGCACAGATACGCAGTATTTT. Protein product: CADAPGSTDTQYF.